This T cell receptor beta chain emerged from a study of blood T cell repertoires in COVID-19. As for the study in general: From the United States, Italy and Spain came samples of acute and convalescent COVID-19. The cDNA or gDNA used as material had been derived from T cells, B-cell-depleted T cells, or PBMCs.

Per the original data handling: Amplification with reference gene primers provided the estimates of nucleated cell counts. TCRdb keeps only in-frame clones here, not all; method: immunoSEQ multiplex PCR. The DNA was the basis for D and trimming; V, J and clone size are from that table. Of roughly 76,000 clones in the sample, around 89% were seen once. The CDR3 runs to 16 residues. The V gene lost 4 bases and the J gene lost 0 bases, with 14 bases spanning the gap. Germline loops: CDR1 SGDLS, CDR2 YYNGEE. J is TRBJ2-1 and V is TRBV9; possibly TRBD1 for D (5 bases). This clonotype originated in a man in his 70s with active or convalescent COVID-19. The sequenced sample consisted of peripheral blood. The CDR3 DNA sequence: TGTGCCAGCAGCAGAGCTGTGGACATCTCCTACAATGAGCAGTTCTTC. Amino acids: CASSRAVDISYNEQFF.